This T cell receptor beta chain appears in the sequencing data of a study of blood T cell repertoires in COVID-19. Study context: Spain, Italy and the United States supplied samples that represented acute and convalescent COVID-19. T cells, B-cell-depleted T cells, or PBMCs supplied cDNA or gDNA.

CDR3 size: 14 residues. Germline lookup yields CDR1 KGHDR and CDR2 SFDVKD. The V segment lost 8 bases and the J segment 7 bases; nucleotides outside the gene matches: 13. The authors' processing: Amplification from reference gene primers served as the basis for estimated nucleated cell counts. The protocol was immunoSEQ multiplex PCR, while the TCRdb copy is restricted to in-frame clones and leaves out a portion. Clone size and V and J calls were adopted from that table, with D and trimming inferred from the DNA. The sample carries 75,000 to 85,000 clones, roughly 88% recorded once. The gene calls are TRBV24-1 and TRBJ2-7; 7 bases are shared with TRBD2. The receptor was isolated from a man in his fifties with active COVID-19. The sequencing input was peripheral blood. CDR3 in amino acids: CATIPGLRSGEQYF. As DNA, the CDR3 is TGTGCCACCATACCGGGACTACGGTCCGGGGAGCAGTACTTC.